This T cell receptor (beta chain) originates from a study of OX40 agonist ivuxolimab in advanced cancers. Looking at the study overall: An agonistic anti-OX40 (CD134) antibody, ivuxolimab, was used to treat the patients.

Study results and caveats: There were also nonresponders showing low normalized T-cell clonal expansion. Expanded clones belonging to CD8+ T cells outnumbered, on average, those of CD4+.

Trimming removed 2 bases at V and 11 bases at J, with 19 bases between. Germline V gene lookup returns CDR1 MDHEN and CDR2 SYDVKM. The CDR3 sequence is 15 residues long. The data were produced by immunoSEQ multiplex PCR, yet TCRdb's version contains in-frame clones alone and is incomplete. The top ten hold 0.5% of the sample, which has 80,000 to 100,000 clones, about 83% seen once. Worth noting for this clone: Its cognate antigen is unknown.

J is TRBJ1-3 and V is TRBV28; D perhaps matches TRBD1 (5 bases). This specimen consisted of CD4+ or CD8+ T cells sorted from blood, obtained in a trial of the OX40 agonist ivuxolimab. The TCR was taken from an adult with an advanced solid tumor such as melanoma, head and neck, liver or kidney cancer. The CDR3: CASSLIKGTRDAIYF. The CDR3 DNA reads as TGTGCCAGCAGTTTAATTAAGGGGACGAGGGACGCCATATATTTT.